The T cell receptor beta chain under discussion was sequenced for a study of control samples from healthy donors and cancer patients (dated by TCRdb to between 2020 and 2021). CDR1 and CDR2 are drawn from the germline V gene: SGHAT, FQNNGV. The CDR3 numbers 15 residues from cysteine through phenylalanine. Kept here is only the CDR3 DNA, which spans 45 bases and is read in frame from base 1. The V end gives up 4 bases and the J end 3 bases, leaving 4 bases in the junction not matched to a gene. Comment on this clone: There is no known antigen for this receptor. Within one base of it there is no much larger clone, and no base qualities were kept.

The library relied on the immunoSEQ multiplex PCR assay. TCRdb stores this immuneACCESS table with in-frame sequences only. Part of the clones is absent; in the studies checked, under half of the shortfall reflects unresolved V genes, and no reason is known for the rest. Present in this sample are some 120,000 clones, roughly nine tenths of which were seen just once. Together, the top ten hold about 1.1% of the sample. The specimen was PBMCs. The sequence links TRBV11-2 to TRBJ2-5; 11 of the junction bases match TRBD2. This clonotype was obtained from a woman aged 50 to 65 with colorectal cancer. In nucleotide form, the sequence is TGTGCCAGCAGCTGGGGGACTAGCGGAGAAGAGACCCAGTACTTC. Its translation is CASSWGTSGEETQYF.